This passage covers 18 T cell receptor beta chains from one sample sequenced in a study of blood T cell repertoires in COVID-19. This table comes from immunoSEQ multiplex PCR, and its TCRdb copy is limited to in-frame clones, with some not included. The table records around 66,000 clones, around three quarters of them present only once. Sequenced sample: peripheral blood. These receptors originate from a human donor in a cohort sampled during active COVID-19.

In DNA, the CDR3 is TGTGCCAGCAGTGAATCTATGAGGGCCGAGCAGTACTTC. Translation gives CASSESMRAEQYF. V usage is TRBV2 and J usage is TRBJ2-7; a weak D match, TRBD2 (5 bases). This CDR3 contains 13 residues. The V end was cut by 2 bases, the J end by 6 bases, with 11 bases between. CDR1 and CDR2 (germline): SNHLY, FYNNEI.

The chain joins TRBV4-3 to TRBJ2-2, with 8 nucleotides matching TRBD1. The CDR3 covers 17 residues. CDR1 and CDR2 (germline): LGHNA, YSLEER. The junction had 9 bases not matched to a gene; V was cut back by 4 bases and J by 2 bases. The CDR3 is CASSPRGAGGNTGELFF. The DNA of the CDR3 is TGCGCCAGCAGCCCAAGAGGGGCAGGGGGCAACACCGGGGAGCTGTTTTTT.

The rearrangement joins TRBV9 to TRBJ2-3, with a weak D call TRBD1 (5 bases). Per germline, CDR1 SGDLS and CDR2 YYNGEE. This CDR3 region has 16 residues. Trimming removed 4 bases from V and 0 bases from J, with 15 bases in between. CDR3 sequence reads: CASSTDSFASTDTQYF. The CDR3 nucleotides are TGTGCCAGCAGCACAGACAGTTTCGCTAGCACAGATACGCAGTATTTT.

V is TRBV6-5 and J is TRBJ2-2, with unresolved D. This CDR3 region has 12 residues. V shed 6 bases and J shed 6 bases, with 8 bases lying between them. Germline-derived CDR1 and CDR2 are MNHEY and SVGAGI. Here the CDR3 reads CASSLLPGELFF. In DNA, the CDR3 is TGTGCCAGCAGCCTTCTTCCCGGGGAGCTGTTTTTT.

This chain links TRBV5-6 with TRBJ2-5; D might be TRBD2 (6 bases). From germline, CDR1 is SGHDT and CDR2 YYEEEE. This CDR3 contains 14 residues. V was trimmed by 4 bases and J by 5 bases, leaving 15 bases between them. CDR3 sequence (DNA): TGTGCCAGCAGCGCGGACGGGGGTTGGGAGACCCAGTACTTC. Amino acid sequence: CASSADGGWETQYF.

The chain employs TRBV5-1 and TRBJ2-2; TRBD2 is a possible D gene (6 bases). Trimming took 2 bases from V and 6 from J, leaving 14 bases between them. CDR3 size: 15 residues. The germline V gene has CDR1 SGHRS and CDR2 YFSETQ. The CDR3 bases are TGCGCCAGCAGCTTTCGGACGGGAGATGCCGGGGAGCTGTTTTTT. Its protein is CASSFRTGDAGELFF.

The genes are TRBV14 and TRBJ2-3; tentative D call: TRBD2 (6 bases). Deletions cut 4 bases from V and 5 bases from J, with 13 bases between. Germline loops: CDR1 SGHDN, CDR2 FVKESK. The CDR3 runs 14 residues. The CDR3 region is CASSRSGALDTQYF. The CDR3 DNA follows: TGTGCCAGCAGCCGGTCGGGAGCATTAGATACGCAGTATTTT.

This rearrangement joins TRBV6-2 or TRBV6-3 to TRBJ2-1; 9 bases align to TRBD2. The germline gives CDR1 MNHEY, CDR2 SVGEGT. Unmatched junction bases numbered 6, after V lost 2 bases and J lost 7 bases. This CDR3 has 15 residues. CDR3 DNA sequence: TGTGCCAGCAGTTACGCGGGAGGGCCCTCTAATGAGCAGTTCTTC. It encodes CASSYAGGPSNEQFF.

The CDR3 sequence is CASSTNQGSSGNTIYF. CDR3 nucleotides: TGTGCCAGCAGCACCAATCAGGGGAGCTCTGGAAACACCATATATTTT. The chain combines TRBV2 with TRBJ1-3; possibly TRBD1 for D (6 bases). The CDR3 has 16 residues. Trimming cost V 6 bases and J 0 bases, with 15 bases left between them. The germline gives CDR1 SNHLY, CDR2 FYNNEI.

This clone was seen a single time. V and J are TRBV28 and TRBJ2-5, with TRBD1 matching 11 bases. This CDR3 spans 15 amino acids. Germline V lookup: CDR1 MDHEN, CDR2 SYDVKM. J lost 4 bases, V lost 3 bases, and 4 bases had no gene match. The CDR3 DNA reads as TGTGCCAGCAGTTTCCCCGGGACAGGGGGAGAGACCCAGTACTTC. Translation gives CASSFPGTGGETQYF.

This clone was seen only a few times. This rearrangement joins TRBV5-1 to TRBJ2-3; D is perhaps TRBD1 (6 bases). Trimming shortened V by 4 bases and J by 5 bases, and 14 bases separated the two germline ends. Germline CDR1 and CDR2: SGHRS and YFSETQ. The CDR3 spans 14 residues. The CDR3 region is CASSDGPQGDTQYF. CDR3 DNA sequence: TGCGCCAGCAGCGACGGACCACAGGGAGATACGCAGTATTTT.

The V call is TRBV7-9, the J call TRBJ2-1; 7 bases are shared with TRBD1. Germline V CDR1 and CDR2: SEHNR, FQNEAQ (reference sequence). With V trimmed by 4 bases and J by 1 base, 10 bases remained unmatched. CDR3 length equals 17 residues. The CDR3 DNA reads as TGTGCCAGCAGCTCCCGGGACAGTGCCTATTCCTACAATGAGCAGTTCTTC. Protein sequence: CASSSRDSAYSYNEQFF.

A few counts support this clone. The rearrangement uses TRBV10-3 and TRBJ2-2; 8 bases map to TRBD1. This CDR3 is built from 14 residues. The junction had 8 bases not matched to a gene; V was cut back by 4 bases and J by 10 bases. CDR1 is ENHRY, CDR2 SYGVKD, per germline. CDR3 region: CAISGGTGREELFF. In DNA form, the CDR3 reads TGTGCCATCAGTGGCGGGACAGGCCGTGAGGAGCTGTTTTTT.

This clone appeared a single time. The chain joins TRBV5-1 to TRBJ1-2; 11 nucleotides line up with TRBD1. The germline V gene has CDR1 SGHRS and CDR2 YFSETQ. Unmatched junction bases numbered 10, after V lost 3 bases and J lost 6 bases. There are 16 residues in the CDR3. In nucleotides, the CDR3 is TGCGCCAGCAGCTCGGCTGGTCGGACAGGGGGCGATGGCTACACCTTC. Protein sequence: CASSSAGRTGGDGYTF.

CDR3 sequence (DNA): TGTGCCAGCAGCCAAGATGGACAGACACGCTCCTACGAGCAGTACTTC. Its translation: CASSQDGQTRSYEQYF. The rearrangement links TRBV4-2 to TRBJ2-7; D possibly corresponds to TRBD1 (6 bases). The length of the CDR3 is 16 residues. V was cut by 0 bases and J by 0 bases, with 12 bases left in between. CDR1 LGHNA and CDR2 YNFKEQ come from the germline V gene.

The J gene is TRBJ1-1, the V gene TRBV30, with TRBD1 matching 8 bases. V trimming: 3 bases; J trimming: 5 bases; junction bases outside the gene matches: 11. The CDR3 runs 15 residues. Germline CDR1 reads GTSNPN; CDR2 reads SVGIG (reference sequence). CDR3 in DNA: TGTGCCTGGAGCCAACCAGGGGGCGCGGGAACTGAAGCTTTCTTT. Its translation: CAWSQPGGAGTEAFF.

V usage is TRBV5-1 and J usage is TRBJ2-1; TRBD1 aligns across 10 bases. Germline CDR1 reads SGHRS; CDR2 reads YFSETQ. The CDR3 has 15 amino acids. J lost 7 bases, V lost 1 base, and 5 bases had no gene match. In nucleotides, the CDR3 is TGCGCCAGCAGCTTGCTAGGACAGGGGGTGAATGAGCAGTTCTTC. Encoded protein: CASSLLGQGVNEQFF.

This clone was counted only a few times. The V call is TRBV4-1, the J call TRBJ1-5; the D gene is possibly TRBD1 (5 bases). This CDR3 contains 17 residues. Germline lookup yields CDR1 MGHRA and CDR2 YSYEKL. Deletions cut 1 base from V and 5 bases from J, with 18 bases between. The CDR3 DNA follows: TGCGCCAGCAGCCAAGTGTCCGGGGGTTCTGGGGATCAGCCCCAGCATTTT. The encoded protein is CASSQVSGGSGDQPQHF.